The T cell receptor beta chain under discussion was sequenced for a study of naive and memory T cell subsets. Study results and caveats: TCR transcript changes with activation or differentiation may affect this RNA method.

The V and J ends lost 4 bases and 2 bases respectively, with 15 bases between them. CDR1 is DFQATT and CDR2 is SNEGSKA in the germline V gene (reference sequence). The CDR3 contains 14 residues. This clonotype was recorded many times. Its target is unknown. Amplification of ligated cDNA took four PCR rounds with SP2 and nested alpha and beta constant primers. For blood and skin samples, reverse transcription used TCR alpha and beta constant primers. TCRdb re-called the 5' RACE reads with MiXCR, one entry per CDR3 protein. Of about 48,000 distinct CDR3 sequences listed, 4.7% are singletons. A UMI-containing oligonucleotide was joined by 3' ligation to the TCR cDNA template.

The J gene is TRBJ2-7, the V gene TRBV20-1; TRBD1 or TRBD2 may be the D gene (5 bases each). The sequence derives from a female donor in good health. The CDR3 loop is CSATPGTEPYEQYF. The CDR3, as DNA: TGCAGTGCTACCCCCGGGACGGAACCCTACGAGCAGTACTTC.